The next 15 T cell receptor beta chains were all read from a single sample in a study of cytomegalovirus exposure and HLA in healthy donors (dated by TCRdb to 2016 to 2017). The library was prepared using the immunoSEQ multiplex PCR assay. For the multiplex PCR, a mixture combining 60 forward primers for TCR Vbeta segments and 13 reverse primers for TCR Jbeta segments was used. Imported from immuneACCESS, the table was reduced by TCRdb to in-frame sequences with V and J called. These copies leave out some clones; in studies compared against another copy, an unresolved V gene accounts for under half, and the cause of the remainder is not known. This sample's table contains 40,000 to 65,000 clones. Of the sample, more than 25% falls within the top ten clones. Input material: PBMCs. These receptors were collected from a man aged 35-49 years in good health and CMV-seropositive.

The V gene is TRBV5-1, the J gene TRBJ2-2, with 14 nucleotides matching TRBD2. The CDR3 consists of 18 residues. V lost 0 bases to trimming and J lost 2 bases; unmatched junction nucleotides: 3. Germline CDR1 and CDR2: SGHRS and YFSETQ. The CDR3 loop reads CASSLVGLAGVNTGELFF. The DNA for the CDR3 is TGCGCCAGCAGCTTGGTGGGACTAGCGGGGGTAAACACCGGGGAGCTGTTTTTT.

The chain carries TRBV5-1 and TRBJ2-3, with 14 bases identical to TRBD2. The V gene's germline CDR1 is SGHRS and CDR2 YFSETQ. The CDR3 contains 15 residues. Unmatched junction bases numbered 2, after V lost 4 bases and J lost 4 bases. CDR3 nucleotides: TGCGCCAGCAGCGTGACTAGCGGGGGGGCAGATACGCAGTATTTT. It encodes CASSVTSGGADTQYF.

The chain carries TRBV7-2 and TRBJ1-6; D might be TRBD1 (6 bases). Trimming cost V 1 base and J 10 bases, with 14 bases left between them. The germline V gene encodes CDR1 SGHTA and CDR2 FQGNSA. The CDR3 is 15 residues long. CDR3 protein: CASSLEWGRESPLHF. The CDR3 DNA follows: TGTGCCAGCAGCTTAGAGTGGGGGCGAGAGTCACCCCTCCACTTT. Filled out from reference TRBV7-2 and TRBJ1-6, the complete variable domain reads GAGVSQSPSNKVTEKGKDVELRCDPISGHTALYWYRQSLGQGLEFLIYFQGNSAPDKSGLPSDRFSAERTGGSVSTLTIQRTQQEDSAVYLCASSLEWGRESPLHFGNGTRLTVT.

The rearrangement uses TRBV9 and TRBJ2-1; the match to TRBD2 covers 10 bases. The germline V gene has CDR1 SGDLS and CDR2 YYNGEE. V lost 7 bases and J lost 7; bases outside the gene matches: 5. This CDR3 has 13 residues. CDR3: CASASGGLNEQFF. The DNA for the CDR3 is TGTGCCAGCGCTAGCGGGGGATTAAATGAGCAGTTCTTC.

CDR3 sequence: CASSLVGHNTEAFF. CDR3 in DNA: TGTGCCAGCAGTTTAGTTGGACACAACACTGAAGCTTTCTTT. V and J are TRBV28 and TRBJ1-1; a possible D gene is TRBD1 (5 bases). The V gene's germline CDR1 is MDHEN and CDR2 SYDVKM. Trimming left V 2 bases short and J 2 bases short, with 9 bases between. CDR3 length: 14 amino acids.

The genes are TRBV6-1 and TRBJ2-2, with unresolved D. The CDR3 extends over 13 amino acids. The germline gives CDR1 MNHNS, CDR2 SASEGT. The V end was cut by 11 bases, the J end by 3 bases, with 13 bases between. In nucleotides, the CDR3 is TGTGCCGCTGTCCCTCAGGACACCGGGGAGCTGTTTTTT. Translating it yields CAAVPQDTGELFF.

The chain has TRBV6-5 and TRBJ2-3; no firm D call. This CDR3 has 13 residues. Germline V gene lookup returns CDR1 MNHEY and CDR2 SVGAGI. Trimming shortened V by 2 bases and J by 3 bases, and 6 bases separated the two germline ends. In nucleotides, the CDR3 is TGTGCCAGCAGTTACGACGGGACAGATACGCAGTATTTT. Its translation: CASSYDGTDTQYF.

The CDR3 coding sequence is TGTGCCAGCAGTTCTAGGGGAGGGGATCGAGCGGGGAATGGCGTCGAGCAGTACTTC. This codes for CASSSRGGDRAGNGVEQYF. This chain links TRBV7-8 with TRBJ2-7; TRBD2 matches 7 bases. CDR1 SGHVS and CDR2 FQNEAQ come from the germline V gene. Germline trimming cut 6 bases from V and 6 bases from J; bases unmatched to any gene: 26. The CDR3 has 19 residues.

This chain uses TRBV7-7 with TRBJ2-5; no firm D call. The CDR3 loop spans 14 amino acids. Germline CDR1 and CDR2: SSHAT and FNYEAQ (reference sequence). V shed 5 bases and J shed 5 bases, with 15 bases lying between them. The chain's CDR3 is CASSPNAPGETQYF. The CDR3 DNA is TGTGCCAGCAGCCCGAATGCTCCCGGGGAGACCCAGTACTTC.

The CDR3 here is CASSETGVGYGYTF. The DNA of the CDR3 is TGTGCCAGCAGCGAGACAGGCGTTGGCTATGGCTACACCTTC. V is TRBV11-2 and J is TRBJ1-2; D is perhaps TRBD1 (6 bases). Germline values: CDR1 SGHAT, CDR2 FQNNGV. This CDR3 is built from 14 residues. Trimming removed 5 bases from V and 4 bases from J, with 14 bases in between.

The CDR3 is CASSSLDRISYNEQFF. CDR3 coding DNA: TGTGCCAGCAGTTCACTAGACAGGATATCCTACAATGAGCAGTTCTTC. The J gene is TRBJ2-1, the V gene TRBV6-7; weak D call: TRBD1 (6 bases). TRBV6-7 belongs to the ORF category, with a function that is uncertain. The CDR3 has 16 residues. Trimming took 4 bases from V and 1 from J, leaving 14 bases between them.

The chain uses TRBV5-1 and TRBJ1-4; perhaps TRBD1 as D (6 bases). The V end lost 6 bases, the J end lost 4 bases, and 16 bases lay between the germline ends. The CDR3 contains 15 residues. The V gene's germline CDR1 is SGHRS and CDR2 YFSETQ. The CDR3 coding sequence is TGCGCCAGCAAATATGGGGGGGGCCGTAATGAAAAACTGTTTTTT. Translating it yields CASKYGGGRNEKLFF.

V is TRBV11-2 and J is TRBJ1-2; 8 nucleotides match TRBD1. CDR1 and CDR2 from the germline V gene are SGHAT and FQNNGV. The CDR3 loop spans 15 amino acids. V was pared by 4 bases and J by 1 base, with 5 bases of the junction left unmatched. The CDR3 sequence is CASSSGQAVNYGYTF. The CDR3 DNA follows: TGTGCCAGCAGCTCGGGACAGGCCGTTAACTATGGCTACACCTTC. Supplemented by reference TRBV11-2 and TRBJ1-2, the full variable domain reads EAGVAQSPRYKIIEKRQSVAFWCNPISGHATLYWYQQILGQGPKLLIQFQNNGVVDDSQLPKDRFSAERLKGVDSTLKIQPAKLEDSAVYLCASSSGQAVNYGYTFGSGTRLTVV.

V and J are TRBV9 and TRBJ1-1; D is ambiguous. V dropped 0 bases and J dropped 1 base, with 7 bases sitting between them. From germline, CDR1 is SGDLS and CDR2 YYNGEE. The CDR3 totals 14 residues. DNA for the CDR3: TGTGCCAGCAGCGTAGCACAGAAGAACACTGAAGCTTTCTTT. Amino acid sequence: CASSVAQKNTEAFF.

The V call is TRBV4-1, the J call TRBJ2-7, with 10 nucleotides matching TRBD1. The CDR3 covers 14 residues. From germline, CDR1 is MGHRA and CDR2 YSYEKL. With 8 bases clipped from V and 2 bases from J, the junction kept 6 bases outside the gene matches. The CDR3 region is CASGPGTGAYEQYF. In DNA form, the CDR3 reads TGCGCCAGCGGCCCCGGGACAGGGGCCTACGAGCAGTACTTC.